The T cell receptor (beta chain) described here comes from a study of blood T cell repertoires in COVID-19. Using immunoSEQ multiplex PCR, the repertoire was profiled, and TCRdb retains in-frame clones only, with some absent. This sample has 150,000 to 250,000 clones; 65% to 85% occur once, and the top ten carry 7.5%. The sequenced material came from PBMCs or T cells enriched from blood (not recorded which). This TCR was recovered from a man between 40 and 49 years old who had recovered from COVID-19.

The CDR3 DNA sequence: TGTGCCAGCAGCTTGGAAGGACAGGGAAGGAACACCGGGGAGCTGTTTTTT. It encodes CASSLEGQGRNTGELFF. This chain joins TRBV5-4 and TRBJ2-2; TRBD1 agrees at 8 bases. With V trimmed by 0 bases and J by 1 base, 5 bases remained unmatched. The CDR3 covers 17 residues. The V gene's germline CDR1 is SGHNT and CDR2 YYREEE (reference sequence). The complete variable domain, with remaining parts taken from reference TRBV5-4 and TRBJ2-2, reads ETGVTQSPTHLIKTRGQQVTLRCSSQSGHNTVSWYQQALGQGPQFIFQYYREEENGRGNFPPRFSGLQFPNYSSELNVNALELDDSALYLCASSLEGQGRNTGELFFGEGSRLTVL.